Sequencing of this TCR beta chain was carried out in a study of cytomegalovirus exposure and HLA in healthy donors (dated by TCRdb to 2015 to 2018). At the level of the whole study: In an earlier analysis of roughly 590 of the donors, about 260 Gb of sequence data and just under 120 million unique TCR beta sequences from about 179 million T cells were reported. An early release that covered roughly 600 HLA-typed donors contained 300 to 350 gigabases of sequencing data and 70 million to 100 million unique TCR sequences. Of the roughly 420 genotyped donors, 80% to 90% were placed in the genetic ancestry cluster associated with self-reported Caucasian donors. The study aimed to test whether cataloging public T cell receptors could reveal signatures of past pathogen exposure. The T cell repertoires of 666 subjects were profiled by immunosequencing and related to cytomegalovirus serostatus. Besides the first cohort of under 700 subjects, a separate validation cohort made up of 90 to 150 different subjects was used. The study combined high-throughput TCR immunosequencing, statistical association of individual TCRs with disease status, and machine learning to predict cytomegalovirus infection status. In a later analysis, previously published TCR beta repertoires from more than 500 donors were re-analyzed and high-resolution HLA genotyping was added so that TCR occurrence patterns could be studied. In the later analysis, no new phenotypic data were used to find candidate immune exposures; instead, reliance was placed on TCR beta sequences and their occurrence across donors. To decide whether each TCR beta V gene segment behaved as functional or pseudogenic, an earlier analysis of some 600 of the donors relied on high-throughput TCR beta sequencing. Donor age, sex, ethnicity and CMV serostatus were collected together with the repertoire data. Genome-wide SNP genotypes for about 60% of the 666 donors were used in a later genetic analysis, which treated that subset as a discovery cohort. All discovery cohort repertoires had been generated using a single sequencing platform. HLA typing included class I and class II loci at four-digit resolution. Typing coverage varied by locus: roughly 629-630 donors for A, B, C, DRB1 and DQB1; roughly 500 for DQA1; 600 to 610 for DPA1; more than 450 for DPB1. A handful of DR-DQ haplotypes were handled as single units for association and clustering because linkage in the cohort was strong. Among around 400 genotyped donors of the cohort, an average of around 220,000 unique TCR beta nucleotide sequences was sequenced per donor, of which 15% to 20% were non-productive.

This clone occurred once. The antigen it binds to is not known. Per-nucleotide qualities are absent, and no much larger clonotype sits a single base away. Libraries were constructed by the immunoSEQ multiplex PCR assay. For the multiplex PCR, a mixture combining 60 forward primers for TCR Vbeta segments and 13 reverse primers for TCR Jbeta segments was used. The CDR3 region of rearranged TCR beta genes was amplified from genomic DNA with a multiplex PCR assay. On the Illumina HiSeq System, the amplified TCR beta libraries were sequenced as 87-base-pair reads. From the authors' description of their analysis: Across the 670 or so repertoires, a later analysis counted 80 million or so unique TCR beta chains, some 11 million of which were shared by at least two donors. To remove PCR and sequencing errors, raw reads were error-corrected and collapsed into unique sequences using a nearest-neighbor algorithm that merged closely related sequences. Alignment of CDR3 sequences to IMGT reference sequences was used to assign V, D and J gene segments. For a sequence to be retained, a match of at least six nucleotides was required to both a V gene segment and a J gene segment. Rearrangements were classified as productive when the CDR3 lacked stop codons and remained in frame with V and J, and all other rearrangements were classified as non-productive. Following IMGT convention, CDR3 was defined as the stretch from the second conserved V-encoded cysteine to the conserved J-encoded phenylalanine. In an earlier analysis of approximately 590 of the donors, sequences lacking an unambiguous match to a single V gene segment were excluded. In an earlier analysis of a few hundred of the donors, V segments were called functional above 56.7% productive rearrangements and were called segregating when the between-donor standard deviation exceeded 5%. A statistical classification framework was built to diagnose cytomegalovirus status from the catalog of TCR beta chain sequences. A later analysis assigned V and J genes by comparing TCR nucleotide sequences with IMGT/GENE-DB human TR gene sequences. In a later analysis, CDR3 sequences and most-parsimonious VDJ recombination scenarios were assigned using the TCRdist pipeline. In a later analysis, every TCR beta chain was defined by the combination of its CDR3 amino acid sequence and its V-gene family, and reads without a unique V-gene family were dropped. To address suspected cross-contamination and a sequencing artifact, a later analysis removed some 620 highly shared, low-generation-probability nucleotide sequences. A later analysis calculated a clonal expansion index for each public chain from normalized within-repertoire ranks of inferred template counts. Generation probabilities in a later analysis came from a VDJ recombination model fitted to out-of-frame rearrangements, and those results were checked against IGoR. Hypergeometric tests were used in a later analysis to score TCR-TCR, TCR-HLA and TCR-CMV co-occurrence, with a repertoire-size bias correction applied to the TCR pairs. To estimate false discovery rates, a later analysis permuted the HLA or CMV assignments 20 times. In a later analysis, co-occurring TCRs were grouped using DBSCAN, and TCRdist sequence similarity was added for clustering within HLA-allele-positive subsets. Repertoires with fewer than 30,000 or more than 120,000 public chains, plus five repertoires with anomalous nucleotide sharing, were excluded from co-occurrence clustering. TCRdb mirrors the immuneACCESS table, restricted to in-frame sequences. Some clones are absent from its copies; in checked studies, under half trace to an unresolved V gene, and the reason for the others is unknown. V and J calls and clone size are given by that table; D and trimming were obtained from the DNA. This sample comprises 150,000 to 200,000 clones, 65% to 85% of them detected only once. The top ten hold approximately 1.3% of the sample.

The cohort comprised hundreds of healthy bone marrow donors. At the time of sampling, every cohort member was nominally healthy, though immune exposures that went unrecorded were likely present. The donor was CMV seropositive and was included in the group of approximately 300 seropositive cohort members. A peripheral blood sample was provided by each donor, and peripheral blood mononuclear cells were used for TCR beta sequencing. The Qiagen DNeasy Blood Extraction Kit was used to extract genomic DNA from the blood cell samples. Per the germline V gene (reference sequence), MNHEY is the CDR1 and SMNVEV is the CDR2. There are 21 amino acids in the CDR3, from cysteine to phenylalanine inclusive. Here the CDR3 DNA is all that survives: 63 bases in frame from base 1. Compared with germline, V lacks 4 bases and J lacks 0 bases; bases without a gene match: 15. The paper as a whole reports these results and caveats: In this cohort, only TCR beta chains were sequenced, and detectable features were limited by the absence of alpha or paired-chain data. A total of 150 to 200 TCR beta chains were listed by the study as associated with cytomegalovirus. In a later genetic analysis, fewer N-insertions in productive TCRs were reported among donors in an Asian-associated ancestry cluster than the roughly 700-donor mean. In a later analysis, 16,951 TCR beta sequences were associated with specific HLA alleles at a false discovery rate of 0.05. A later analysis found that most CMV-associated TCR beta chains appeared HLA-restricted, with HLA associations seemingly driven largely by CMV exposure. Several of the top co-occurrence clusters appeared to be linked to parvovirus B19, influenza, CMV and Epstein-Barr virus, according to a later analysis. Because counts were too low, around 18 rarely observed V segments, including chromosome 9 orphons, were left out of the earlier analysis of about 620 of the donors. A few of the identified cytomegalovirus-associated TCR beta chains were confirmed in vitro to be specific for cytomegalovirus antigens. Across donors, most TCR sequences were observed very rarely, whereas some public TCRs were present in many individuals. The classifier was reported to diagnose cytomegalovirus status with high specificity and sensitivity in both the original cohort and the validation cohort. According to a later analysis, TCR association rates differed among HLA loci, with DRB1 alleles showing the most associated TCRs and HLA-C alleles showing the fewest. A cluster of highly shared sequence variants was judged likely to be a technical artifact of the sequencing pipeline. For the cohort, immune exposure information was limited to CMV serostatus. A later analysis found that HLA-associated TCR beta chains were more clonally expanded and had lower generation probabilities than equally common non-associated chains. The authors suggested that the approach could potentially be extended to other disease states and immunological phenotypes. Assigning TCR associations to individual alleles was difficult when HLA alleles, especially DR and DQ, strongly co-occurred. Because HLA typing was missing for some donors at each locus, association tests included only the typed subset. In an earlier analysis of around 600 of the donors, most TCR beta V segments appeared in productive rearrangements about 87% or about 30% of the time, broadly matching IMGT annotations. A later genetic analysis associated a missense DCLRE1C variant with V-gene and J-gene trimming of TCR beta chains, and an independent cohort replicated the association. Some IMGT-functional V segments, including TRBV6-2 and TRBV6-3, could not be told apart with the 87-base-pair reads, so those segments were excluded. A further reported finding was that TCR beta sequences accurately predicted the HLA-A and HLA-B alleles for most subjects in the first cohort. Presence/absence analyses assumed roughly uniform sequencing depth across donors, an assumption that may not hold. Correlated functional status among segregating V segments might be attributable to linkage disequilibrium, but an unknown experimental factor could not be ruled out.

The chain is assembled from TRBV27 and TRBJ2-3; 14 bases in the middle match TRBD2. The source is a man in his fifties in good health and CMV-seropositive. What was sequenced was PBMCs. The DNA sequence is TGTGCCAGCAGTTCGCGACTAGGGACTAGCGGGGGTACGACTAGCACAGATACGCAGTATTTT. Protein translation: CASSSRLGTSGGTTSTDTQYF.